This T cell receptor beta chain was obtained from a study of Ad26.COV2.S vaccination and SARS-CoV-2 variants. Study findings and constraints: After vaccination, substantial breadth of spike-specific CD8+ and CD4+ responses was reported.

A note on this clone: Its antigen is undetermined.

As to treatment: around 19 received Ad26.COV2.S at low or high dose, single or two shots; a few received placebo; per-sample allocation not given. Sampling was done on day 63 after the first vaccine or placebo injection. An adult aged 18-55 years in Boston served as the donor. Assay used: immunoSEQ multiplex PCR; TCRdb lists only in-frame clones, some missing. The sample has 410,000 or so clones, about nine tenths seen once; the top ten hold about 1.7%. V lost 3 bases and J lost 5; bases outside the gene matches: 9. The CDR3 consists of 17 residues. Germline V gives CDR1 WSHSY, CDR2 SAAADI. The chain links TRBV10-2 to TRBJ2-2, with 10 positions matching TRBD2. This TCR was recovered from a person between 18 and 65 years old who received the Ad26.COV2.S COVID-19 vaccine or a placebo. The specimen was peripheral blood, collected in a trial of Ad26.COV2.S vaccine versus placebo. Here the CDR3 reads CASSEVAGGGRTGELFF. In nucleotides, the CDR3 is TGCGCCAGCAGTGAAGTAGCGGGGGGCGGAAGAACCGGGGAGCTGTTTTTT.